This T cell receptor (beta chain) was sequenced during a study of T cell changes during pregnancy in multiple sclerosis. Method: immunoSEQ multiplex PCR; TCRdb's copy keeps in-frame clones and lacks some. This sample has some 99,000 clones, with just over 90% found just once. The sequencing used peripheral blood, collected after pregnancy. The TCR was taken from a female donor in good health, enrolled as a control in a pregnancy study.

CDR3 sequence reads: CASSHLPGLSYNEQFF. The CDR3 DNA reads TGCGCCAGCAGCCATCTACCGGGACTCTCCTACAATGAGCAGTTCTTC. The chain is built from TRBV4-1 and TRBJ2-1; possibly TRBD2 for D (6 bases). V was trimmed by 3 bases and J by 0 bases, leaving 12 bases between them. Germline V CDR1 and CDR2: MGHRA, YSYEKL. CDR3 length: 16 residues.